A single T cell receptor (beta chain) is shown here with its context. What it recognizes is unknown. V was cut by 4 bases and J by 6 bases, with 17 bases left in between. The CDR3 is made up of 15 amino acids. Germline CDR1 is KGHSH and CDR2 is LQKENI. The sample belongs to a study of T cells after yellow fever vaccination. Study findings and constraints: Contaminants from the bulk population, in the form of abundant clonotypes, could be found in FACS-sorted repertoires.

Using its own MiXCR run on the 5' RACE reads, TCRdb lists one record per CDR3 protein. There are approximately 70,000 distinct CDR3 sequences in the sample; less than 8.5% occur only once, and approximately 35% lies in the top ten. The source of this sequence is a man between 18 and 29 years old who received the YFV17D yellow fever vaccine. The rearrangement links TRBV18 to TRBJ2-3; D might be TRBD2 (6 bases). The sequencing here drew on CD8+ T cells sorted from PBMCs, taken around 45 days after the first yellow fever vaccination. DNA for the CDR3: TGTGCCAGCTCACTCCCCCGCACGGGGGTCGATACGCAGTATTTT. Amino acid sequence: CASSLPRTGVDTQYF.